This T cell receptor beta chain is drawn from a study of T and B cells in COVID-19 patients. The V gene's germline CDR1 is MDHEN and CDR2 SYDVKM. This CDR3 has 19 residues. The J segment lost 0 bases and the V segment lost 5 bases, leaving 13 bases of the junction unmatched. BIOMED2 TRB-A/B primer pools were used in multiplex TRB PCR. TCRdb ran MiXCR on the multiplex PCR reads and lists one entry per CDR3 protein. The sample lists about 5,000 distinct CDR3 sequences; approximately 26% were seen once. This clonotype is deemed medium-sized (0.01 to 0.1%). TRB was amplified from approximately 250-500 ng of blood genomic DNA.

The sequence derives from a human donor with active COVID-19. Specimen: blood. The chain couples TRBV28 to TRBJ2-1; TRBD2 matches 10 bases. The CDR3 loop reads CASSRTPGLAPSSYNEQFF. The CDR3 DNA is TGTGCCAGCAGTCGAACCCCGGGACTAGCGCCTAGCTCCTACAATGAGCAGTTCTTC.